This record covers a single T cell receptor (beta chain). As yet, its antigen is unknown. These data are taken from a study of OX40 agonist ivuxolimab in advanced cancers. Repertoires were generated with immunoSEQ multiplex PCR, while TCRdb's copy carries only in-frame clones and drops some. This sample has roughly 73,000 clones, with approximately 80% found just once. The trim removed 6 bases at V and 0 bases at J, leaving 7 bases unmatched. Germline values: CDR1 SGHNT, CDR2 YYREEE (reference sequence). The CDR3 length is 16 residues. Findings and limits, study-wide: CD4+ and CD8+ T cells in blood underwent clonal expansion by week 6 at 0.1 to 3.0 mg/kg.

The chain links TRBV5-4 to TRBJ2-3; TRBD2 aligns across 10 bases. This sequence originates from an adult with an advanced solid tumor such as melanoma, head and neck, liver or kidney cancer. The source was CD4+ or CD8+ T cells sorted from blood, collected in a trial of the OX40 agonist ivuxolimab. The chain's CDR3 is CASTPGGLASTDTQYF. CDR3 nucleotides: TGTGCCAGCACCCCGGGGGGACTAGCGAGCACAGATACGCAGTATTTT.